This TCR beta chain was identified in a study of shared clonotypes between healthy human individuals. Study in general: Each donor had three CD4 naive, three CD4 memory, two CD8 naive and one CD8 memory plate.

Replicate PCRs run on sorted subsets employed about 220 ng DNA, around 31,000 T cell genomes. The table came from immunoSEQ multiplex PCR; TCRdb's copy has only in-frame clones and leaves some out. The sample holds 600,000 to 750,000 clones, 55% to 80% seen once. This clone has only one observation. Germline V gene lookup returns CDR1 SGHVS and CDR2 FNYEAQ. There are 16 residues in the CDR3. V lost 3 bases and J lost 6; bases outside the gene matches: 5. Into CD45RA+ naive and CD45RA-negative memory subsets, the CD4+ cells were split. What was sequenced was memory CD4+ T cells sorted from blood. The subset: CD45RA-negative fraction. This chain uses TRBV7-6 with TRBJ2-2; 12 nucleotides align to TRBD2. The clonotype originates from a woman in her twenties or thirties in good health. The CDR3 is CASSFRTSGIPGELFF. CDR3 DNA: TGTGCCAGCAGCTTCCGGACTAGCGGGATTCCCGGGGAGCTGTTTTTT.